By frequency, the clone carrying this T cell receptor beta chain registers medium-sized. What it recognizes is unknown. These data originate in a study of monozygotic twins with inflammatory bowel disease. Findings of the study overall: The data offered no way to tell different T cell subtypes apart. Some repertoire variability may stem from patients' differing immunosuppressive treatments.

The length of the CDR3 is 11 residues. From germline, CDR1 is DFQATT and CDR2 SNEGSKA (reference sequence). Used for each TCR library was approximately 4,000 ng of total RNA. There were eight separate reactions per sample in which cDNA was made. TCRdb re-called the 5' RACE reads, yielding one record per CDR3 amino acid sequence without DNA. Here the sample table reports 95,000 to 110,000 distinct CDR3 sequences. Input material: blood. The chain carries TRBV20-1 and TRBJ2-5. The receptor comes from a human donor with ulcerative colitis or Crohn's disease, or a healthy co-twin of an affected twin (not recorded which). This CDR3 reads CSAKPWETQYF.